One T cell receptor beta chain is described in this entry. The source of the sample is a study of control samples from healthy donors and cancer patients. Assay used: immunoSEQ multiplex PCR; TCRdb lists only in-frame clones, some missing. The sample records about 94,000 clones, approximately 90% being singletons. The CDR3 is 14 amino acids. Germline CDR1 is WNHNN and CDR2 is SYGVQD (reference sequence). V shed 6 bases and J shed 1 base, with 12 bases lying between them. Sequenced input: blood. The receptor was derived from a woman between 18 and 29 years old in good health. This chain joins TRBV10-1 and TRBJ1-1; tentative D call: TRBD1 (5 bases). The chain's CDR3 is CASSSGTANTEAFF. The CDR3 DNA follows: TGCGCCAGCAGCTCCGGGACGGCGAACACTGAAGCTTTCTTT.